This TCR beta chain emerged from a study of blood T cells in healthy people across ages. Study observations and caveats: Donor CMV status, an unknown factor, possibly confounded changes in expanded clonotypes.

The CDR3 has 15 amino acids. Between the trimmed V and J ends, which lost 6 bases and 5 bases, there was a span of 20 bases. Regarding this clonotype: Antigen specificity is unknown.

The second PCR ran about 6 to 12 cycles with a sample-barcoded 5' primer and J-beta primers. Each cDNA molecule carried a tag from a template-switch adaptor that contained 12 random nucleotides. TCRdb used MiXCR to reprocess the 5' RACE reads, holding one entry per CDR3 protein. Of 900,000 to 950,000 distinct CDR3 sequences in the sample, about 29% were seen once. This sample also belongs to another study, concerning T cells of mothers and their children. From that report: Slightly higher but non-significant overlap marked related mother-child pairs versus unrelated pairs.

The V gene is TRBV12-3 or TRBV12-4, the J gene TRBJ2-7, with D perhaps TRBD1 or TRBD2 (5 bases each). The sequencing input was blood. This clonotype was obtained from a woman aged 40 to 50 in good health. The CDR3 sequence: CASSPLGGAPNEQYF. The CDR3 DNA sequence: TGTGCCAGCAGCCCACTTGGGGGAGCTCCCAACGAGCAGTACTTC.